The 25 T cell receptor beta chains given below trace back to one sample, sequenced in a study of cytomegalovirus exposure and HLA in healthy donors. The PCR used 60 Vbeta and 13 Jbeta primers. Sequenced by immunoSEQ multiplex PCR; TCRdb stores in-frame clones only, minus some. In the table there are around 220,000 clones, 83% of which are singletons. Sequences were obtained from PBMCs. The source is a girl aged 10-17 years in good health and CMV-seronegative.

CDR3 amino acids: CASSVERTGNYGYTF. The DNA of the CDR3 is TGTGCCAGCAGCGTAGAGAGGACAGGGAACTATGGCTACACCTTC. The J gene is TRBJ1-2, the V gene TRBV9; TRBD1 matches at 8 bases. Trimming took 0 bases from V and 2 from J; bases not matched to a gene: 3. The CDR3 consists of 15 residues. The germline CDR1 and CDR2 sequences are SGDLS and YYNGEE.

This chain links TRBV7-2 with TRBJ2-7; no clear D. From germline, CDR1 is SGHTA and CDR2 FQGNSA. V gave up 5 bases and J gave up 2 bases, with 10 bases separating them. The CDR3 spans 13 residues. The CDR3 DNA is TGTGCCAGCAGCCCGCTGACAACCTACGAGCAGTACTTC. Translation gives CASSPLTTYEQYF.

This clone has just a few counts. The chain combines TRBV4-3 with TRBJ1-1; D not resolved. CDR3 length: 14 amino acids. Germline CDR1 and CDR2: LGHNA and YSLEER. V was trimmed by 3 bases and J by 4 bases, leaving 12 bases between them. The DNA for the CDR3 is TGCGCCAGCAGCCAGGATCCGGGATTCACTGAAGCTTTCTTT. Translated, it gives CASSQDPGFTEAFF.

The CDR3 region is CASRRRTATTGELFF. DNA of the CDR3: TGTGCCAGCAGGCGCCGGACAGCGACAACCGGGGAGCTGTTTTTT. V gene TRBV6-5 combines with J gene TRBJ2-2, with D possibly matching TRBD1 (6 bases). Trimming stripped 6 bases from V and 5 bases from J, with 16 bases between. This CDR3 is built from 15 residues. Germline V gene lookup returns CDR1 MNHEY and CDR2 SVGAGI.

This chain links TRBV5-1 with TRBJ1-1; D remains ambiguous. The CDR3 extends over 14 amino acids. Per germline, CDR1 SGHRS and CDR2 YFSETQ. Trimming took 0 bases from V and 0 from J, leaving 6 bases between them. The CDR3 here is CASSLGPMNTEAFF. CDR3 sequence (DNA): TGCGCCAGCAGCTTGGGTCCCATGAACACTGAAGCTTTCTTT.

The chain employs TRBV5-6 and TRBJ2-5, with D uncertain. V lost 4 bases to trimming and J lost 5 bases, with 12 bases between them. This CDR3 spans 13 amino acids. Germline assignment: CDR1 SGHDT and CDR2 YYEEEE. In DNA form, the CDR3 reads TGTGCCAGCAGCCCCCTGAGATGGGAGACCCAGTACTTC. The encoded protein is CASSPLRWETQYF.

The chain joins TRBV2 to TRBJ1-1, with D possibly matching TRBD1 (6 bases). Germline loops: CDR1 SNHLY, CDR2 FYNNEI. The CDR3 covers 14 residues. Trimming pared 6 bases from V and 1 base from J, leaving 12 bases between. CDR3 DNA sequence: TGTGCCAGCAGGAAGGACAGAAAGAACACTGAAGCTTTCTTT. It translates to CASRKDRKNTEAFF.

The rearrangement uses TRBV30 and TRBJ2-3, with D perhaps matching TRBD1 (6 bases). This CDR3 is 14 amino acids long. Trimming left V 5 bases short and J 0 bases short, with 12 bases between. Germline-derived CDR1 and CDR2 are GTSNPN and SVGIG (reference sequence). The CDR3 region is CAWQTGQSTDTQYF. CDR3 nucleotide sequence: TGTGCCTGGCAGACAGGCCAAAGCACAGATACGCAGTATTTT.

The chain couples TRBV29-1 to TRBJ1-3; maybe TRBD1 (6 bases). There are 14 residues in the CDR3. V was clipped by 2 bases and J by 4 bases, with 12 bases between them. Germline CDR1 is SQVTM and CDR2 is ANQGSEA. For the CDR3, the DNA is TGCAGCGTTGAACTAGGGGGAGGGGGAAACACCATATATTTT. It codes for CSVELGGGGNTIYF.

This chain uses TRBV6-5 with TRBJ2-1; D perhaps matches TRBD1 (5 bases). Per the germline V gene, CDR1 is MNHEY and CDR2 is SVGAGI. The germline V and J ends were trimmed by 7 bases and 6 bases, with 19 bases remaining between them. The CDR3 runs 15 residues. CDR3 loop: CASTSPQVGRNEQFF. DNA of the CDR3: TGTGCCAGCACTTCCCCCCAAGTGGGGCGCAATGAGCAGTTCTTC.

V is TRBV7-9 and J is TRBJ2-7, with D unresolved. The germline gives CDR1 SEHNR, CDR2 FQNEAQ (reference sequence). V was clipped by 3 bases and J by 6 bases, with 12 bases between them. This CDR3 contains 13 residues. The chain's CDR3 is CASSFSMPGEQYF. CDR3 coding DNA: TGTGCCAGCAGCTTTTCGATGCCAGGCGAGCAGTACTTC.

The chain couples TRBV4-1 to TRBJ2-2, with D maybe TRBD2 (5 bases). The CDR3 is 15 amino acids. Trimming removed 0 bases from V and 5 bases from J, with 10 bases in between. In germline, CDR1 is MGHRA, CDR2 YSYEKL. CDR3 amino acids: CASSQDTGRTGELFF. The CDR3 DNA sequence: TGCGCCAGCAGCCAAGATACGGGAAGAACCGGGGAGCTGTTTTTT.

This chain uses TRBV27 with TRBJ2-2, with TRBD1 as a possible D gene (6 bases). This CDR3 comprises 16 residues. The germline V and J ends were trimmed by 6 bases and 0 bases, with 14 bases remaining between them. Germline CDR1 MNHEY, CDR2 SMNVEV (reference sequence). DNA of the CDR3: TGTGCCAGCAGCCCCCTAGGGGGTTCGAACACCGGGGAGCTGTTTTTT. This translates into CASSPLGGSNTGELFF.

The chain couples TRBV28 to TRBJ1-5; D is unresolved. The CDR3 covers 16 residues. Per the germline V gene, CDR1 is MDHEN and CDR2 is SYDVKM. Trimming took off 2 bases at V and 1 base at J, with 12 bases between the two ends. CDR3 sequence (DNA): TGTGCCAGCAGTTTAGTTCGGGGTGTAAGCAATCAGCCCCAGCATTTT. This encodes CASSLVRGVSNQPQHF.

A few counts support this clone. This chain joins TRBV7-9 and TRBJ2-2, with D unclear. The ends were cut back, 7 bases at V and 1 base at J, with 16 bases in the middle. The germline CDR1 and CDR2 sequences are SEHNR and FQNEAQ (reference sequence). This CDR3 has 16 residues. In DNA form, the CDR3 reads TGTGCCAGCACCTTCTCGGGTGCTCAGAACACCGGGGAGCTGTTTTTT. It translates to CASTFSGAQNTGELFF.

This clone has more than one count but fewer than ten. At one end, the junction sequence differs from germline, possibly due to a read error. The rearrangement uses TRBV7-9 and TRBJ1-1; 9 bases align to TRBD1. The CDR3 length is 15 residues. Germline loops: CDR1 SEHNR, CDR2 FQNEAQ (reference sequence). CDR3 DNA: TGTTCCAGCAGCTCCCCGGGACAGGGTTACACTGAAGCTTTCTTT. Amino acids: CSSSSPGQGYTEAFF. The variable domain in full, completed from reference TRBV7-9 and TRBJ1-1, reads DTGVSQNPRHKITKRGQNVTFRCDPISEHNRLYWYRQTLGQGPEFLTYFQNEAQLEKSRLLSDRFSAERPKGSFSTLEIQRTEQGDSAMYLCSSSSPGQGYTEAFFGQGTRLTVV.

The V call is TRBV9, the J call TRBJ2-2, with 13 bases fitting TRBD2. Germline V gene sequence: CDR1 SGDLS, CDR2 YYNGEE. Losses at the gene ends were 4 bases for V and 5 bases for J; bases not matched to a gene: 5. The CDR3 has 16 residues. CDR3: CASSHTSGGATGELFF. As DNA, the CDR3 is TGTGCCAGCAGCCATACTAGCGGGGGGGCGACCGGGGAGCTGTTTTTT.

The chain combines TRBV29-1 with TRBJ2-7, with a weak D call TRBD2 (5 bases). V was trimmed by 1 base and J by 0 bases, leaving 16 bases between them. The CDR3 sequence is 16 residues long. The germline gives CDR1 SQVTM, CDR2 ANQGSEA. The CDR3 coding sequence is TGCAGCGTTGAAGCCAGCTCTAGCCGGAGCTCCTACGAGCAGTACTTC. This translates into CSVEASSSRSSYEQYF.

The chain carries TRBV28 and TRBJ2-1; tentatively, D is TRBD2 (6 bases). The CDR3 contains 15 residues. CDR1 and CDR2 (germline): MDHEN, SYDVKM. The V and J ends lost 2 bases and 6 bases respectively, with 14 bases between them. CDR3 protein: CASSLGGASVNEQFF. The DNA for the CDR3 is TGTGCCAGCAGTTTAGGCGGGGCGTCCGTCAATGAGCAGTTCTTC.

This chain joins TRBV27 and TRBJ1-2; 8 nucleotides line up with TRBD1. The CDR3 consists of 13 residues. Germline V gene sequence: CDR1 MNHEY, CDR2 SMNVEV (reference sequence). The V gene end was trimmed by 5 bases and the J gene end by 5 bases; junction bases not matched to a gene: 4. As DNA, the CDR3 is TGTGCCAGCAGTCCGAGGACAGGGTATGGCTACACCTTC. The encoded protein is CASSPRTGYGYTF.

The genes are TRBV16 and TRBJ2-5, with D tentatively TRBD1 (5 bases). The J call may be incorrect, as the DNA end agrees better with TRBJ2-7. The CDR3 is made up of 13 amino acids. Germline V gene data show CDR1 as KGHSY and CDR2 as FQNENV. CDR3 sequence: CASSQEKGNEQYF. The CDR3 nucleotides are TGTGCCAGCAGCCAAGAGAAGGGGAACGAGCAGTACTTC.

The chain uses TRBV9 and TRBJ1-2; 7 bases map to TRBD1. CDR1 and CDR2 (germline): SGDLS, YYNGEE. The CDR3 sequence is 14 residues long. Unmatched junction bases numbered 6, after V lost 0 bases and J lost 7 bases. This CDR3 is CASSVGSAGGGYTF. As DNA, the CDR3 is TGTGCCAGCAGCGTAGGTTCCGCAGGGGGTGGCTACACCTTC.

The chain is built from TRBV11-2 and TRBJ2-7, with TRBD1 identical over 8 bases. This CDR3 has 16 amino acids. After removal of 5 bases from V and 1 base from J, the junction contained 10 bases not matched to a gene. Germline lookup yields CDR1 SGHAT and CDR2 FQNNGV. Written as DNA, the CDR3 is TGTGCCAGCAGCCCCCTCTCTAGACAGGGGTCCTACGAGCAGTACTTC. It specifies CASSPLSRQGSYEQYF. The complete variable domain, with remaining parts taken from reference TRBV11-2 and TRBJ2-7, reads EAGVAQSPRYKIIEKRQSVAFWCNPISGHATLYWYQQILGQGPKLLIQFQNNGVVDDSQLPKDRFSAERLKGVDSTLKIQPAKLEDSAVYLCASSPLSRQGSYEQYFGPGTRLTVT.

This clone was recorded once. The rearrangement uses TRBV5-4 and TRBJ1-4; no definite D call. V was shortened by 0 bases and J by 5 bases, with 11 bases between the two germline ends. From germline, CDR1 is SGHNT and CDR2 YYREEE (reference sequence). This CDR3 has 15 residues. The CDR3: CASSLGGRGNEKLFF. The CDR3 DNA reads TGTGCCAGCAGCTTGGGTGGCAGAGGAAATGAAAAACTGTTTTTT. Drawing the rest from reference TRBV5-4 and TRBJ1-4, the complete variable domain is ETGVTQSPTHLIKTRGQQVTLRCSSQSGHNTVSWYQQALGQGPQFIFQYYREEENGRGNFPPRFSGLQFPNYSSELNVNALELDDSALYLCASSLGGRGNEKLFFGSGTQLSVL.

V and J are TRBV2 and TRBJ2-7, with no clear D. The germline gives CDR1 SNHLY, CDR2 FYNNEI. Trimming left V 7 bases short and J 6 bases short, with 10 bases between. CDR3 length: 11 residues. This CDR3 reads CASTIRSEQYF. Here the CDR3 DNA reads TGTGCCAGCACAATCAGATCCGAGCAGTACTTC.